This passage covers 30 T cell receptor beta chains from one sample sequenced in a study of blood T cell repertoires in COVID-19. Generated by immunoSEQ multiplex PCR, the TCRdb table keeps only in-frame clones and is missing some. The sample lists more than 400,000 clones; approximately 83% were seen once. What was sequenced was peripheral blood. The receptors derive from a human donor in a cohort sampled during active COVID-19.

The chain joins TRBV27 to TRBJ2-7, with 8 positions matching TRBD1. V shed 5 bases and J 0 bases; nucleotides not matched to a gene: 3. This CDR3 is 14 amino acids long. The germline CDR1 and CDR2 sequences are MNHEY and SMNVEV (reference sequence). CDR3 protein: CASSRQGSSYEQYF. The CDR3 coding sequence is TGTGCCAGCAGTAGACAGGGGAGCTCCTACGAGCAGTACTTC.

This clone was counted a single time. The chain couples TRBV18 to TRBJ1-1; no reliable D call. The V gene's germline CDR1 is KGHSH and CDR2 LQKENI. The CDR3 is 14 amino acids. V was shortened by 1 base and J by 1 base, with 7 bases between the two germline ends. The CDR3 spells CASSPQAENTEAFF. CDR3 in DNA: TGTGCCAGCTCACCACAGGCGGAGAACACTGAAGCTTTCTTT.

The J gene is TRBJ1-3, the V gene TRBV5-1, with unresolved D. CDR1 SGHRS and CDR2 YFSETQ come from the germline V gene. The CDR3 runs to 15 residues. V was clipped by 0 bases and J by 0 bases, with 7 bases between them. CDR3 DNA: TGCGCCAGCAGCTTGGGAGGGCCCTCTGGAAACACCATATATTTT. Protein: CASSLGGPSGNTIYF. The whole variable domain, filled in from reference TRBV5-1 and TRBJ1-3, reads KAGVTQTPRYLIKTRGQQVTLSCSPISGHRSVSWYQQTPGQGLQFLFEYFSETQRNKGNFPGRFSGRQFSNSRSEMNVSTLELGDSALYLCASSLGGPSGNTIYFGEGSWLTVV.

This clone was seen once. The rearrangement uses TRBV28 and TRBJ1-1; 7 nucleotides match TRBD1. This CDR3 contains 16 residues. The J segment lost 4 bases and the V segment lost 5 bases, leaving 13 bases of the junction unmatched. The germline gives CDR1 MDHEN, CDR2 SYDVKM. The CDR3 sequence: CASSQGGVSVVTEAFF. DNA of the CDR3: TGTGCCAGCAGTCAGGGGGGCGTTTCAGTGGTCACTGAAGCTTTCTTT. Complete variable domain (other parts from reference TRBV28 and TRBJ1-1): DVKVTQSSRYLVKRTGEKVFLECVQDMDHENMFWYRQDPGLGLRLIYFSYDVKMKEKGDIPEGYSVSREKKERFSLILESASTNQTSMYLCASSQGGVSVVTEAFFGQGTRLTVV.

The chain joins TRBV19 to TRBJ2-1; D not resolved. The V end lost 3 bases, the J end lost 1 base, and 10 bases lay between the germline ends. The CDR3 is 15 amino acids. Germline V gene sequence: CDR1 LNHDA, CDR2 SQIVND (reference sequence). DNA of the CDR3: TGTGCCAGTAGTATCTCTAGAGGATCCTACAATGAGCAGTTCTTC. Protein: CASSISRGSYNEQFF.

This chain uses TRBV9 with TRBJ2-3; D perhaps matches TRBD2 (6 bases). V dropped 0 bases and J dropped 6 bases, with 20 bases sitting between them. The CDR3 consists of 17 residues. The germline gives CDR1 SGDLS, CDR2 YYNGEE. The CDR3 nucleotides are TGTGCCAGCAGCGTAGGGCGACCGAGCGGGCCCGAGGATACGCAGTATTTT. Encoded protein: CASSVGRPSGPEDTQYF.

The CDR3 loop is CASRGAGQGPNQPQHF. Written as DNA, the CDR3 is TGTGCCAGCAGGGGGGCGGGACAGGGCCCCAATCAGCCCCAGCATTTT. This chain links TRBV27 with TRBJ1-5, with TRBD1 identical over 9 bases. The CDR3 runs 16 residues. Germline CDR1 is MNHEY and CDR2 is SMNVEV (reference sequence). Unmatched junction bases numbered 9, after V lost 6 bases and J lost 3 bases.

The rearrangement joins TRBV24-1 to TRBJ1-1; a weak D match, TRBD1 (6 bases). CDR1 KGHDR and CDR2 SFDVKD come from the germline V gene. This CDR3 spans 14 amino acids. V was trimmed by 7 bases and J by 1 base, leaving 12 bases between them. The CDR3 region has the DNA TGTGCCACCAGGTCCGGGACACGGAACACTGAAGCTTTCTTT. Translation gives CATRSGTRNTEAFF.

The chain recombines TRBV7-3 with TRBJ2-6, with 8 bases fitting TRBD1. Germline values: CDR1 SGHTA, CDR2 FQGTGA. CDR3 length: 17 amino acids. V was pared by 4 bases and J by 0 bases, with 5 bases of the junction left unmatched. CDR3 nucleotide sequence: TGTGCCAGCAGCTCCAGACAGGGGTTCTCTGGGGCCAACGTCCTGACTTTC. It is translated as CASSSRQGFSGANVLTF. The whole variable domain, filled in from reference TRBV7-3 and TRBJ2-6, reads GAGVSQTPSNKVTEKGKYVELRCDPISGHTALYWYRQSLGQGPEFLIYFQGTGAADDSGLPNDRFFAVRPEGSVSTLKIQRTERGDSAVYLCASSSRQGFSGANVLTFGAGSRLTVL.

The V gene is TRBV5-1, the J gene TRBJ1-4; D ambiguous. The ends were cut back, 0 bases at V and 5 bases at J, with 11 bases in the middle. The length of the CDR3 is 15 residues. CDR1 is SGHRS and CDR2 is YFSETQ in the germline V gene. In nucleotides, the CDR3 is TGCGCCAGCAGCTTGGAGCCAGGTGTGAATGAAAAACTGTTTTTT. Its translation: CASSLEPGVNEKLFF.

The V call is TRBV7-2, the J call TRBJ2-1, with 9 bases matching TRBD1. The J segment lost 3 bases and the V segment lost 9 bases, leaving 6 bases of the junction unmatched. Germline assignment: CDR1 SGHTA and CDR2 FQGNSA. The CDR3 is 14 residues long. In nucleotides, the CDR3 is TGTGCCAGTGCGGACAGGGGTGGCTACAATGAGCAGTTCTTC. Translation gives CASADRGGYNEQFF.

This clone was seen only a few times. The chain links TRBV6-6 to TRBJ2-7; TRBD1 matches at 11 bases. Trimming at V came to 4 bases and at J to 3 bases, leaving 2 bases not matched to a gene. CDR1 and CDR2 from the germline V gene are MNHNY and SVGAGI (reference sequence). The CDR3 runs 14 residues. The CDR3: CASSSGTGGYEQYF. The CDR3 DNA is TGTGCCAGCAGTTCCGGGACAGGGGGCTACGAGCAGTACTTC.

The chain is built from TRBV30 and TRBJ1-6; D call uncertain. The length of the CDR3 is 16 residues. Trimming cost V 3 bases and J 1 base, with 13 bases left between them. The V gene's germline CDR1 is GTSNPN and CDR2 SVGIG (reference sequence). Here the CDR3 reads CAWREAGRSYNSPLHF. CDR3 nucleotide sequence: TGTGCCTGGAGGGAGGCTGGGCGATCCTATAATTCACCCCTCCACTTT.

This chain links TRBV7-2 with TRBJ2-5, with 9 bases identical to TRBD1. Germline CDR1 is SGHTA and CDR2 is FQGNSA. Trimming took 2 bases from V and 5 from J; bases not matched to a gene: 6. The CDR3 spans 15 residues. The CDR3 region is CASSLTGTGTETQYF. The CDR3, as DNA: TGTGCCAGCAGCTTAACCGGGACAGGGACGGAGACCCAGTACTTC.

The chain carries TRBV5-1 and TRBJ2-3; no clear D. There are 15 residues in the CDR3. V was trimmed by 2 bases and J by 3 bases, leaving 13 bases between them. Germline-derived CDR1 and CDR2 are SGHRS and YFSETQ. As DNA, the CDR3 is TGCGCCAGCAGCTTAGACTCGCCGGAGACAGATACGCAGTATTTT. It is translated as CASSLDSPETDTQYF.

The chain carries TRBV4-2 and TRBJ2-3, with 9 bases fitting TRBD1. Trimming cost V 4 bases and J 4 bases; bases outside gene matches: 12. The CDR3 totals 17 residues. Per the germline V gene, CDR1 is LGHNA and CDR2 is YNFKEQ. For the CDR3, the DNA is TGTGCCAGCAGCCGACAACCGGGGACAGGGACCCCAGATACGCAGTATTTT. It translates to CASSRQPGTGTPDTQYF.

The V and J genes are TRBV10-3 and TRBJ2-1; 13 positions match TRBD2. Trimming cost V 6 bases and J 7 bases; bases outside gene matches: 9. The germline CDR1 and CDR2 sequences are ENHRY and SYGVKD. The CDR3 is made up of 16 amino acids. The CDR3, as DNA: TGTGCCATCAGGACTAGCGGGGGGCGCAGGGAGAATGAGCAGTTCTTC. Its protein product is CAIRTSGGRRENEQFF.

The rearrangement uses TRBV30 and TRBJ2-1, with D unclear. The CDR3 extends over 11 amino acids. Trimming took 2 bases from V and 6 from J, leaving 5 bases between them. Germline V lookup: CDR1 GTSNPN, CDR2 SVGIG (reference sequence). CDR3 sequence (DNA): TGTGCCTGGAGTAAGCCCAATGAGCAGTTCTTC. Its protein is CAWSKPNEQFF.

In its sample, this clone was seen once. The chain carries TRBV29-1 and TRBJ2-7; TRBD2 aligns across 9 bases. Germline CDR1 reads SQVTM; CDR2 reads ANQGSEA. After removal of 5 bases from V and 8 bases from J, the junction contained 16 bases not matched to a gene. The CDR3 extends over 15 amino acids. The CDR3 loop is CSVHSGLAGVLQQYF. DNA for the CDR3: TGCAGCGTTCACAGCGGATTAGCGGGAGTACTGCAGCAGTACTTC.

The chain couples TRBV7-2 to TRBJ2-2, with a tentative D call TRBD2 (6 bases). This CDR3 is 14 amino acids long. V lost 3 bases and J lost 1, with 6 bases in between. The germline CDR1 and CDR2 sequences are SGHTA and FQGNSA. The CDR3 region has the DNA TGTGCCAGCAGCTTGGAGGGGAACACCGGGGAGCTGTTTTTT. Amino acid sequence: CASSLEGNTGELFF.

The V gene is TRBV28, the J gene TRBJ1-5, with D uncertain. There are 12 residues in the CDR3. Trimming took 8 bases from V and 5 from J, leaving 10 bases between them. Germline CDR1 and CDR2: MDHEN and SYDVKM. The CDR3 DNA reads TGTGCCAGCGGAGGGTTGCATCAGCCCCAGCATTTT. Protein: CASGGLHQPQHF.

V gene TRBV7-2 combines with J gene TRBJ2-7; 7 nucleotides match TRBD2. J was trimmed by 0 bases and V by 4 bases; bases with no gene match: 6. CDR3 length equals 15 residues. Germline CDR1 is SGHTA and CDR2 is FQGNSA. CDR3 DNA: TGTGCCAGCAGCTCATCAGCGGGAAACTCCTACGAGCAGTACTTC. Its translation is CASSSSAGNSYEQYF.

In regard to this clone: The same CDR3 is also encoded by other DNA sequences in this sample. CDR3 nucleotide sequence: TGTGCCAGCAGCCAGGGGAGAAGCAATCAGCCCCAGCATTTT. It encodes CASSQGRSNQPQHF. The gene calls are TRBV3-1 (or the pseudogene TRBV3-2) and TRBJ1-5; D unresolved. CDR1 LGHDT and CDR2 YNNKEL come from the germline V gene (reference sequence). The CDR3 is 14 amino acids. Trimming removed 3 bases from V and 1 base from J, with 7 bases in between.

CDR3 sequence reads: CAISASGKYHPQFF. The CDR3 DNA reads TGTGCCATCAGTGCTAGCGGGAAGTACCACCCTCAGTTCTTC. This chain joins TRBV10-3 and TRBJ2-1, with TRBD2 identical over 9 bases. Germline V CDR1 and CDR2: ENHRY, SYGVKD. J gave up 13 bases and V 4 bases, and 11 bases lay outside the gene matches. The CDR3 spans 14 residues.

This sequence joins TRBV3-1 (or the pseudogene TRBV3-2) and TRBJ1-1; D may be TRBD1 (5 bases). Deletions cut 2 bases from V and 6 bases from J, with 16 bases between. The length of the CDR3 is 15 residues. CDR1 and CDR2 (germline): LGHDT, YNNKEL (reference sequence). The CDR3 DNA follows: TGTGCCAGCAGCCAAATTGGCACCCGGGACTCTGAAGCTTTCTTT. Amino acids: CASSQIGTRDSEAFF.

V gene TRBV6-1 combines with J gene TRBJ2-7; 10 bases are a match to TRBD2. This CDR3 contains 15 residues. J gave up 4 bases and V 1 base, and 4 bases lay outside the gene matches. Germline V gene data show CDR1 as MNHNS and CDR2 as SASEGT. CDR3 nucleotide sequence: TGTGCCAGCAGTGAAGTAGCGGGAGGCCGTTACGAGCAGTACTTC. Its translation is CASSEVAGGRYEQYF.

The genes are TRBV6-5 and TRBJ1-1, with D possibly TRBD1 on 6 matching bases. V dropped 6 bases and J dropped 4 bases, with 9 bases sitting between them. From germline, CDR1 is MNHEY and CDR2 SVGAGI. The CDR3 length is 12 residues. CDR3 amino acids: CASRTGFTEAFF. The CDR3 DNA is TGTGCCAGCAGGACAGGTTTCACTGAAGCTTTCTTT.

The chain has TRBV20-1 and TRBJ1-1; the D gene is possibly TRBD1 (6 bases). Trimming cost V 6 bases and J 10 bases, with 15 bases left between them. Germline CDR1 reads DFQATT; CDR2 reads SNEGSKA (reference sequence). The CDR3 is 11 amino acids. The CDR3 is CSALGGAGAFF. Here the CDR3 DNA reads TGCAGTGCACTTGGGGGCGCCGGAGCTTTCTTT.

About this clone: Different DNA sequences within this sample yield the same CDR3. The rearrangement joins TRBV5-6 to TRBJ2-3; TRBD2 matches at 8 bases. CDR1 SGHDT and CDR2 YYEEEE come from the germline V gene. The V and J ends lost 4 bases and 3 bases, in that order; junction bases with no gene match: 7. The CDR3 runs 15 residues. The CDR3 coding sequence is TGTGCCAGCAGCCCGGGGGGGGGTCGGACAGATACGCAGTATTTT. It encodes CASSPGGGRTDTQYF.

V and J are TRBV19 and TRBJ1-4; a weak D match, TRBD1 (5 bases). This CDR3 comprises 15 residues. The germline V gene has CDR1 LNHDA and CDR2 SQIVND (reference sequence). Trimming pared 4 bases from V and 7 bases from J, leaving 16 bases between. The CDR3 here is CASSTYGGLVEKLFF. The CDR3 DNA sequence: TGTGCCAGTAGTACATACGGGGGACTCGTTGAAAAACTGTTTTTT.